This T cell receptor (beta chain) was recovered during a study of cytomegalovirus exposure and HLA in healthy donors. Overall study findings and caveats: The study recorded 164 TCR beta chains that were cytomegalovirus-associated. Cytomegalovirus status was reportedly diagnosed by the classifier with high specificity and sensitivity. The finding came from a later analysis; first-cohort TCR clusters tended to co-occur in the 110 or so validation repertoires.

TCRdb's table, derived via immunoSEQ multiplex PCR, lists solely in-frame clones and lacks some. The sample comprises around 190,000 clones, 75% to 90% of which are singletons, and more than 15% rests with the top ten. Note on this clone: Its antigen is undetermined.

This CDR3 has 15 residues. The V segment lost 6 bases and the J segment 4 bases; nucleotides outside the gene matches: 10. The germline gives CDR1 MNHEY, CDR2 SMNVEV (reference sequence). The specimen sequenced was PBMCs. The TCR originated in a man younger than 35 in good health and CMV-seropositive. The J gene is TRBJ2-3, the V gene TRBV27; 7 positions agree with TRBD1. CDR3 coding DNA: TGTGCCAGCAGCTCCGCCGGGACAGTGCCAGATACGCAGTATTTT. Amino acids: CASSSAGTVPDTQYF.